The entry that follows covers one T cell receptor (beta chain) sequence. Antigen: not known. This CDR3 comprises 13 residues. V was trimmed by 7 bases and J by 7 bases, leaving 16 bases between them. The germline CDR1 and CDR2 sequences are MNHEY and SMNVEV (reference sequence). This record comes from a study of cytomegalovirus exposure and HLA in healthy donors. General study results and limits: Several of the most significant clusters appeared linked to common viral pathogens, based on a later analysis.

The PCR was carried out with 60 Vbeta primers and 13 Jbeta primers. Clones were read by immunoSEQ multiplex PCR, and TCRdb kept only the in-frame ones, dropping some. The sample lists roughly 180,000 clones, around a tenth occurring once. The sequencing sample was made of PBMCs. The genes are TRBV27 and TRBJ1-2; a weak D match, TRBD1 (6 bases). The receptor was derived from a woman in her twenties or thirties in good health and CMV-seropositive. The CDR3 region has the DNA TGTGCCAGCAAAGGAACGGCAGGGGTTGGCTACACCTTC. This encodes CASKGTAGVGYTF.